These 15 T cell receptor beta chains were all obtained from the same sample, sequenced in a study of a mutant IDH1 vaccine in newly diagnosed glioma. Antigens of these TCRs are unknown. Produced via immunoSEQ multiplex PCR; TCRdb's table is partial and in-frame only. The sample carries around 60,000 clones, roughly 81% recorded once. As for time point: week 23, last vaccination. Doses comprised 300 ug of mutant IDH1 20-mer peptide each, plus topical imiquimod. The sample here was PBMCs, taken from a glioma patient whose treatment included an IDH1 peptide vaccine. These receptors were taken from a man aged 30-40 years with glioma.

The chain links TRBV19 to TRBJ1-2; TRBD1 matches 8 bases. The CDR3 runs to 15 residues. The germline CDR1 and CDR2 sequences are LNHDA and SQIVND (reference sequence). The V and J ends lost 7 bases and 1 base, in that order; junction bases with no gene match: 8. CDR3 in DNA: TGTGCCAGTACCCTTGGGACAGGACTTAACTATGGCTACACCTTC. This encodes CASTLGTGLNYGYTF.

The rearrangement joins TRBV5-1 to TRBJ1-2; 8 nucleotides align to TRBD1. Trimming took 0 bases from V and 6 from J; bases not matched to a gene: 13. This CDR3 is 17 amino acids long. Germline V lookup: CDR1 SGHRS, CDR2 YFSETQ. As DNA, the CDR3 is TGCGCCAGCAGCTTGGAGAGCCCCGACAGGGGAGTTGATGGCTACACCTTC. This gives the protein CASSLESPDRGVDGYTF. The entire variable domain, with the rest obtained from reference TRBV5-1 and TRBJ1-2, is as follows: KAGVTQTPRYLIKTRGQQVTLSCSPISGHRSVSWYQQTPGQGLQFLFEYFSETQRNKGNFPGRFSGRQFSNSRSEMNVSTLELGDSALYLCASSLESPDRGVDGYTFGSGTRLTVV.

This clone was counted between two and nine times. The gene calls are TRBV14 and TRBJ2-1, with D unresolved. Trimming took off 2 bases at V and 8 bases at J, with 13 bases between the two ends. Looked up from germline, CDR1 is SGHDN and CDR2 is FVKESK. The CDR3 length is 14 residues. The CDR3 DNA reads as TGTGCCAGCAGCCAAAGTTTGGTGCGCGATGAGCAGTTCTTC. Amino acids: CASSQSLVRDEQFF.

The chain links TRBV18 to TRBJ2-3; D is possibly TRBD1 (6 bases). CDR1 and CDR2 from the germline V gene are KGHSH and LQKENI. Trimming shortened V by 6 bases and J by 2 bases, and 18 bases separated the two germline ends. The CDR3 runs to 16 residues. CDR3 coding DNA: TGTGCCAGCTCGTCCCGGGTACAGGGCCCCACAGATACGCAGTATTTT. It encodes CASSSRVQGPTDTQYF.

The chain links TRBV5-8 to TRBJ2-2; either TRBD1 or TRBD2 may supply D (5 bases each). Trimming took off 7 bases at V and 1 base at J, with 17 bases between the two ends. Germline-derived CDR1 and CDR2 are SGHTS and YDEGEE. The CDR3 has 16 residues. CDR3: CASDKTGTLNTGELFF. The CDR3 coding sequence is TGTGCCAGCGACAAGACGGGGACGTTGAACACCGGGGAGCTGTTTTTT.

V gene TRBV5-1 combines with J gene TRBJ1-4, with a weak D call TRBD1 (5 bases). CDR1 is SGHRS and CDR2 is YFSETQ in the germline V gene. Trimming left V 4 bases short and J 6 bases short, with 22 bases between. The CDR3 totals 17 residues. The CDR3 loop reads CASSNFGGGALDEKLFF. The CDR3 DNA reads TGCGCCAGCAGCAATTTCGGGGGAGGGGCCCTCGATGAAAAACTGTTTTTT.

In its sample, this clone was seen once. The chain uses TRBV19 and TRBJ1-1; D is unclear. Trimming pared 7 bases from V and 0 bases from J, leaving 15 bases between. CDR1 and CDR2 (germline): LNHDA, SQIVND (reference sequence). The CDR3 totals 15 residues. The chain's CDR3 is CASTARTILNTEAFF. CDR3 bases: TGTGCCAGTACTGCGCGAACCATCCTGAACACTGAAGCTTTCTTT. The full variable domain, rest sourced from reference TRBV19 and TRBJ1-1, is DGGITQSPKYLFRKEGQNVTLSCEQNLNHDAMYWYRQDPGQGLRLIYYSQIVNDFQKGDIAEGYSVSREKKESFPLTVTSAQKNPTAFYLCASTARTILNTEAFFGQGTRLTVV.

Only one count was recorded for this clone. This chain links TRBV11-2 with TRBJ1-2; TRBD1 might be the D (5 bases). Germline assignment: CDR1 SGHAT and CDR2 FQNNGV. The CDR3 is made up of 13 amino acids. The germline V and J ends were trimmed by 5 bases and 4 bases, with 11 bases remaining between them. For the CDR3, the DNA is TGTGCCAGCAGCCTAGGGGTTAGCTATGGCTACACCTTC. As protein: CASSLGVSYGYTF. The whole variable domain, remainder taken from reference TRBV11-2 and TRBJ1-2, is EAGVAQSPRYKIIEKRQSVAFWCNPISGHATLYWYQQILGQGPKLLIQFQNNGVVDDSQLPKDRFSAERLKGVDSTLKIQPAKLEDSAVYLCASSLGVSYGYTFGSGTRLTVV.

The rearrangement joins TRBV6-1 to TRBJ2-1; perhaps TRBD2 as D (6 bases). V was cut by 6 bases and J by 9 bases, with 18 bases left in between. The CDR3 extends over 14 amino acids. Germline V lookup: CDR1 MNHNS, CDR2 SASEGT. This CDR3 reads CASSRGLPASEQFF. The CDR3, as DNA: TGTGCCAGCAGCCGGGGACTGCCGGCAAGTGAGCAGTTCTTC.

The V call is TRBV30, the J call TRBJ2-1; possible D gene TRBD1, 5 bases. This CDR3 comprises 19 residues. V gave up 3 bases and J gave up 7 bases, with 31 bases separating them. Germline V gene data show CDR1 as GTSNPN and CDR2 as SVGIG (reference sequence). DNA of the CDR3: TGTGCCTGGAGGTCCACCGGGTTTTCCGCAGGGTACTTTCATAATGAGCAGTTCTTC. This translates into CAWRSTGFSAGYFHNEQFF.

For the CDR3, the DNA is TGTGCCACCCTCTCTACCCGACGGAGCTCCTACAATGAGCAGTTCTTC. It yields the protein CATLSTRRSSYNEQFF. The chain links TRBV15 to TRBJ2-1; D uncertain. This CDR3 spans 16 amino acids. The V gene lost 8 bases and the J gene lost 0 bases, with 17 bases spanning the gap. Per germline, CDR1 LNHNV and CDR2 YYDKDF (reference sequence).

This clone was seen more than once but under ten times. The gene calls are TRBV19 and TRBJ2-3; D is perhaps TRBD1 (6 bases). The CDR3 has 16 amino acids. Germline CDR1 LNHDA, CDR2 SQIVND (reference sequence). Trimming shortened V by 11 bases and J by 4 bases, and 25 bases separated the two germline ends. CDR3 in amino acids: CAAEYFQQDSADTQYF. In DNA form, the CDR3 reads TGTGCCGCCGAGTACTTCCAACAGGACAGTGCAGATACGCAGTATTTT.

CDR3 bases: TGTGCCAGCAGCTTAGTGGGGTTTGGGACAGAAGGAAACACCATATATTTT. The encoded protein is CASSLVGFGTEGNTIYF. The chain combines TRBV7-8 with TRBJ1-3; 7 bases match TRBD1. Per the germline V gene, CDR1 is SGHVS and CDR2 is FQNEAQ. J gave up 4 bases and V 1 base, and 10 bases lay outside the gene matches. The CDR3 extends over 17 amino acids.

The V call is TRBV30, the J call TRBJ1-1; D is unresolved. The CDR3 has 13 residues. Germline lookup yields CDR1 GTSNPN and CDR2 SVGIG (reference sequence). Trimming cost V 3 bases and J 5 bases, with 13 bases left between them. CDR3 coding DNA: TGTGCCTGGAGCTATGCTGGGGAGACTGAAGCTTTCTTT. Protein: CAWSYAGETEAFF.

The rearrangement uses TRBV11-2 and TRBJ1-5, with 9 nucleotides matching TRBD1. This CDR3 region has 15 residues. With 5 bases clipped from V and 7 bases from J, the junction kept 9 bases outside the gene matches. From germline, CDR1 is SGHAT and CDR2 FQNNGV. This chain's CDR3 is CASSAGTGIRQPQHF. The CDR3 DNA follows: TGTGCCAGCAGCGCCGGGACAGGGATTCGCCAGCCCCAGCATTTT.